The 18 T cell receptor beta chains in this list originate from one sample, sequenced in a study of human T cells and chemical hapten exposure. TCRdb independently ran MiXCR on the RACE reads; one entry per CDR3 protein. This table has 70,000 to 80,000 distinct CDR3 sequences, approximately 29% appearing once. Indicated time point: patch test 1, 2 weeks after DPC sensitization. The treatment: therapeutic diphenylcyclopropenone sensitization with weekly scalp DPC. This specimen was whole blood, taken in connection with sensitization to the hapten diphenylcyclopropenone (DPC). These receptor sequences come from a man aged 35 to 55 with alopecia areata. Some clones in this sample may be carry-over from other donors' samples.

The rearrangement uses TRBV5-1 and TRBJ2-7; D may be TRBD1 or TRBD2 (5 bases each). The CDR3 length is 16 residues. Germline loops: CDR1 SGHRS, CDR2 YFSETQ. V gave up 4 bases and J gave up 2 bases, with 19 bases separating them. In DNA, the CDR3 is TGCGCCAGCAGCCGGGACGGCCGGACGGGAACCTACGAGCAGTACTTC. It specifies CASSRDGRTGTYEQYF.

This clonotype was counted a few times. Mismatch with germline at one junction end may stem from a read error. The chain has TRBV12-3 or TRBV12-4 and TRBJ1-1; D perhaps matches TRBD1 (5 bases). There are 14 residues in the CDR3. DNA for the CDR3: TGTTCCAGCAGTTTACAGGTGAGGCGGACTGAAGCTTTCTTT. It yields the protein CSSSLQVRRTEAFF.

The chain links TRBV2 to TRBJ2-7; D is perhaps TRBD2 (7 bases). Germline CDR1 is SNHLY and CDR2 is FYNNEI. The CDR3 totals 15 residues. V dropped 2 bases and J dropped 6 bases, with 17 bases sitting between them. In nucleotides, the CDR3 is TGTGCCAGCAGTGAATTTGAGGGAGGGGGTTGCGAGCAGTACTTC. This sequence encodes CASSEFEGGGCEQYF.

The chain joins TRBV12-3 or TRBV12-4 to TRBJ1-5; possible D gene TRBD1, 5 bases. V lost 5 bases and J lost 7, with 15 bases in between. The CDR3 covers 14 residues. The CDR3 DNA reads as TGTGCCAGCAGTCCACAGGAAACAAGACAGCCCCAGCATTTT. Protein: CASSPQETRQPQHF.

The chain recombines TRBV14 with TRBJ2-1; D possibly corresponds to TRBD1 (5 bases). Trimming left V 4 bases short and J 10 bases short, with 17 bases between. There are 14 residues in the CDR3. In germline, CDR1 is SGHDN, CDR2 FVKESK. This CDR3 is CASSRVAGKVEQFF. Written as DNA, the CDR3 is TGTGCCAGCAGCCGAGTGGCAGGGAAGGTCGAGCAGTTCTTC. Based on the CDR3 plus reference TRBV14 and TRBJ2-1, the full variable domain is EAGVTQFPSHSVIEKGQTVTLRCDPISGHDNLYWYRRVMGKEIKFLLHFVKESKQDESGMPNNRFLAERTGGTYSTLKVQPAELEDSGVYFCASSRVAGKVEQFFGPGTRLTVL.

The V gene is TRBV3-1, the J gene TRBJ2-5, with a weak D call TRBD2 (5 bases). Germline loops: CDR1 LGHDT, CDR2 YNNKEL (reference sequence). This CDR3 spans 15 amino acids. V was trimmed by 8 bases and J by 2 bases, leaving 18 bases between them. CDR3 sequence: CASLMSDLSQETQYF. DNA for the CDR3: TGTGCCAGCCTAATGTCGGACTTATCGCAAGAGACCCAGTACTTC.

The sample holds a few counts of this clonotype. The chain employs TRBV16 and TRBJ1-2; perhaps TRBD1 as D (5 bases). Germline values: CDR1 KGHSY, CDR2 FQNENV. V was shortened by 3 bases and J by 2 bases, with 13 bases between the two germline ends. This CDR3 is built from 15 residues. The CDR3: CASSHLTEGNYGYTF. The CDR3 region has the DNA TGTGCCAGCAGCCATTTAACAGAGGGGAACTATGGCTACACCTTC.

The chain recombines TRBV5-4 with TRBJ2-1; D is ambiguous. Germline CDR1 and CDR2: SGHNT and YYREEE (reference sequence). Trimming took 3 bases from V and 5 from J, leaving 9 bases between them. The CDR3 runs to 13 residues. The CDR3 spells CASSSPQNNEQFF. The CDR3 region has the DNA TGTGCCAGCAGCTCACCCCAAAACAATGAGCAGTTCTTC.

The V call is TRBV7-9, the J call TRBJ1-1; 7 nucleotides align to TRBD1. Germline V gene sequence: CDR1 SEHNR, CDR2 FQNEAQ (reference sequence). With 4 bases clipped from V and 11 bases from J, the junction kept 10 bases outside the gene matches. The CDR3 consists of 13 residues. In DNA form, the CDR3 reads TGTGCCAGCAGCTCATTAGGGGGCCCTAAGGCTTTCTTT. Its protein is CASSSLGGPKAFF.

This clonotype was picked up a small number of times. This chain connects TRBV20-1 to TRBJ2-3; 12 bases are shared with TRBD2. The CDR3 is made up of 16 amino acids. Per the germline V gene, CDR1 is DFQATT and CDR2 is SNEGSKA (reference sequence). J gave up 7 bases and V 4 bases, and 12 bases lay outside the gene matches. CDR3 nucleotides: TGCAGTGCTACCCGAGGGGAACTAGCGGGAGGAAATACGCAGTATTTT. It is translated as CSATRGELAGGNTQYF.

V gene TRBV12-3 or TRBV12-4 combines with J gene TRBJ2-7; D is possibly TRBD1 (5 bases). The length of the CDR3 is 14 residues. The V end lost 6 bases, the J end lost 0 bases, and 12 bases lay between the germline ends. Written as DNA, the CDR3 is TGTGCCAGCAGGGGGCTAAGCAGCTCCTACGAGCAGTACTTC. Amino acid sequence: CASRGLSSSYEQYF.

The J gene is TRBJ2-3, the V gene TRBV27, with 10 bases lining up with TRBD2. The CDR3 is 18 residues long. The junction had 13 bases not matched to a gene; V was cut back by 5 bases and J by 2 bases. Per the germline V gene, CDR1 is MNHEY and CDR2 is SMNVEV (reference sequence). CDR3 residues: CASSPIRLAGVNTDTQYF. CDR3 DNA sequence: TGTGCCAGCAGTCCCATCCGGCTAGCGGGAGTCAACACAGATACGCAGTATTTT.

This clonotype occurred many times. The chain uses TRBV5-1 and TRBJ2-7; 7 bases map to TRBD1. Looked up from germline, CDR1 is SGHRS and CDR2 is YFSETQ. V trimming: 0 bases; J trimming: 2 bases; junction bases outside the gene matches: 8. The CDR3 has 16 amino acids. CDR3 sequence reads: CASSLEGGSPPYEQYF. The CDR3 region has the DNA TGCGCCAGCAGCTTGGAAGGGGGCAGCCCCCCCTACGAGCAGTACTTC.

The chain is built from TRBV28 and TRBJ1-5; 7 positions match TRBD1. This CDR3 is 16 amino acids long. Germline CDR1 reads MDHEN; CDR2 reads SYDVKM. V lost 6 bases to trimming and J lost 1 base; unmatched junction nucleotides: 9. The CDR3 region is CASSLLPTGSNQPQHF. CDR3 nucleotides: TGTGCCAGCAGCCTATTGCCGACAGGGAGCAATCAGCCCCAGCATTTT.

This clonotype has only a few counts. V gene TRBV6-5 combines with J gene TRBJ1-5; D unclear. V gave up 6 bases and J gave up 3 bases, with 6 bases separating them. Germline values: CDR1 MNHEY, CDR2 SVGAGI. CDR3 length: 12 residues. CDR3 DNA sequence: TGTGCCAGCAGGGCTCCCAATCAGCCCCAGCATTTT. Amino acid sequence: CASRAPNQPQHF.

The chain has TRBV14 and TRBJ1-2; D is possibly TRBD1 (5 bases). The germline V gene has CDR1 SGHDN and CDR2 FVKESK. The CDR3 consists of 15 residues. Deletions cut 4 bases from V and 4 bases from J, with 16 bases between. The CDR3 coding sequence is TGTGCCAGCAGCCCGACAGCCCTTATGAGCTATGGCTACACCTTC. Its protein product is CASSPTALMSYGYTF.

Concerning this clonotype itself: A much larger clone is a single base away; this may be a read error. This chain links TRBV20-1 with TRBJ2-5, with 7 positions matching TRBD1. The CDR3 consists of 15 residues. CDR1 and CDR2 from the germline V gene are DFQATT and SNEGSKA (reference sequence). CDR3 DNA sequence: TGCAGTGCTAGAGCTACCGGGACAGCCCAAGAGGCCCAGTACTTC. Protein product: CSARATGTAQEAQYF.

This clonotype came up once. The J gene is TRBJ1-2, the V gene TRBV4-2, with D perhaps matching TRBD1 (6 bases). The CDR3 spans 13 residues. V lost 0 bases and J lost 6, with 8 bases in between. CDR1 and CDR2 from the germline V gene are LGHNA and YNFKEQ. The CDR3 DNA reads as TGTGCCAGCAGCCAAGAGGGGGCTAATGGCTACACCTTC. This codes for CASSQEGANGYTF.